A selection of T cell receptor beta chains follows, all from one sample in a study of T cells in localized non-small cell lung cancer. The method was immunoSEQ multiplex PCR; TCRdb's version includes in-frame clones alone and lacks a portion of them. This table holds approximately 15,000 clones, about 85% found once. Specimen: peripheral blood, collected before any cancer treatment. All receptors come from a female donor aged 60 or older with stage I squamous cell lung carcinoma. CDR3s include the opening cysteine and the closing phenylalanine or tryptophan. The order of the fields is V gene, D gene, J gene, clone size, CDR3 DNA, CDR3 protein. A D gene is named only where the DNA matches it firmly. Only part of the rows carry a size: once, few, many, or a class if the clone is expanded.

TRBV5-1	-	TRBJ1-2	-	TGCGCCAGCAGCTTGGACGGGGGCACGGATGACTACACCTTC	CASSLDGGTDDYTF
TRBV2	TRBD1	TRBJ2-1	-	TGTGCCAGCAGTGAAGAGGACAGGGGGCAAAACAATGAGCAGTTCTTC	CASSEEDRGQNNEQFF
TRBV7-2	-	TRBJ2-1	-	TGTGCCAGCAGCTTAGGGATACAGGGCAATGAGCAGTTCTTC	CASSLGIQGNEQFF
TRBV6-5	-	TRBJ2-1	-	TGTGCCAGCAGTTACTCGACGCAGGGTGCCTACAATGAGCAGTTCTTC	CASSYSTQGAYNEQFF
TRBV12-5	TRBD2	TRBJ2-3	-	TGTGCTAGTGCTTTCACGCCGGCGGGAGTGACAGATACGCAGTATTTT	CASAFTPAGVTDTQYF
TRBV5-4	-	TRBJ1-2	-	TGTGCCAGCAGCAGCTCCAACTATGGCTACACCTTC	CASSSSNYGYTF
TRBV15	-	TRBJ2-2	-	TGTGCCACCAGCAGAGAACGGGTCAGGGCGGCCGGGGAGCTGTTTTTT	CATSRERVRAAGELFF
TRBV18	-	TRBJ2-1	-	TGTGCCAGCTCACCGCCGGGGAATGAGCAGTTCTTC	CASSPPGNEQFF
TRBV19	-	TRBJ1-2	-	TGTGCCAGTAGTCCTCGGGGCAGGGACTATGGCTACACCTTC	CASSPRGRDYGYTF
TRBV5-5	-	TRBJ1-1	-	TGTGCCAGCAGCTTGTGGCAGGGGATTATCGAAGCTTTCTTT	CASSLWQGIIEAFF
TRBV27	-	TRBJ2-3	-	TGTGCCAGCAAGCCTACTAGCACAGATACGCAGTATTTT	CASKPTSTDTQYF
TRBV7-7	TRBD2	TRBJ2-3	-	TGTGCCAGCAGCCCCAGCGGGGGGAGCACAGATACGCAGTATTTT	CASSPSGGSTDTQYF
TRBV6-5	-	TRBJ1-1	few	TGTGCCAGCAGGAAGAGGACAGAAACTGAAGCTTTCTTT	CASRKRTETEAFF
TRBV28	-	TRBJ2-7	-	TGTGCCAGCAGACGGTCACAAAGCGGGCTGAGTGGGCCGTACTACGAGCAGTACTTC	CASRRSQSGLSGPYYEQYF
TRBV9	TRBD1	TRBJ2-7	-	TGTGCCAGCAGCGTAGGGGACAGGGACTACGAGCAGTACTTC	CASSVGDRDYEQYF
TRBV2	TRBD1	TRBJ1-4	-	TGTGCCAGCTACGGCCCTACAGGGGGCCTTATTGCAACTAATGAAAAACTGTTTTTT	CASYGPTGGLIATNEKLFF
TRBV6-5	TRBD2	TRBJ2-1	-	TGTGCCAGCAGTTCCACCGGGACTAGCGGAAATGAGCAGTTCTTC	CASSSTGTSGNEQFF
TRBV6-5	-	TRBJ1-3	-	TGTGCCAGCAGTTACAACACCCCCAGCTCTGGAAACACCATATATTTT	CASSYNTPSSGNTIYF
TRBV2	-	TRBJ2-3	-	TGTGCCAGCAGCAGGGGTTCTAGCACAGATACGCAGTATTTT	CASSRGSSTDTQYF
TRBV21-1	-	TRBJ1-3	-	TGTGCCAGCAGACATCGGCTACAACACGCACGAAACACCATATATTTT	CASRHRLQHARNTIYF
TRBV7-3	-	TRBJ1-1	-	TGTGCCAGCAGCTCCTATATGAACACTGAAGCTTTCTTT	CASSSYMNTEAFF
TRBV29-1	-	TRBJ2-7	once	TGCAGCGTCGGGGAACCTCAAGGCTACGAGCAGTACTTC	CSVGEPQGYEQYF
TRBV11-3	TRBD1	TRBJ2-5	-	TGTGCCAGCAGTGATAACAGGGGGCAAGAGACCCAGTACTTC	CASSDNRGQETQYF
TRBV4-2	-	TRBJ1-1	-	TGTGCCAGCAGCCAATTCCGTGGACCCAGAACGAACACTGAAGCTTTCTTT	CASSQFRGPRTNTEAFF
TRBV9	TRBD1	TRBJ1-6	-	TGTGCCAGCAGCCCCGGGACAGGACAAAATTCACCCCTCCACTTT	CASSPGTGQNSPLHF
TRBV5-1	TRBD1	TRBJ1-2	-	TGCGCCAGCAGCACCTATTCTGACAGGGGGCGCTTGAGCTATGGCTACACCTTC	CASSTYSDRGRLSYGYTF
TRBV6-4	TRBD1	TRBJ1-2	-	TGTGCCAGCAGCGCGACAGGGTCGGGCTATGGCTACACCTTC	CASSATGSGYGYTF
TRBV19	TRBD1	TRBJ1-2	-	TGTGCCAGTAGTATAGTGGAGGGGGCAGCTAATGGCTACACCTTC	CASSIVEGAANGYTF
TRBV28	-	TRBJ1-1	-	TGTGCCAGCAGTTTACTTAGGGGAATGAACACTGAAGCTTTCTTT	CASSLLRGMNTEAFF
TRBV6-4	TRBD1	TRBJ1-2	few	TGTGCCAGCAGTTACCAGGGGGCGGTAGGCTACACCTTC	CASSYQGAVGYTF
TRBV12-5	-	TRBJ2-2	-	TGTGCTAGTGCTGTGGTGGGTAGCGGGGAGCTGTTTTTT	CASAVVGSGELFF
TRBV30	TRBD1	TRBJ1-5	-	TGTGCCTGGAGGGGACAGGGGGCGAATCAGCCCCAGCATTTT	CAWRGQGANQPQHF
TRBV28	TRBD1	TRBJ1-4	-	TGTGCCAGCAGATTACCGACAGGGGTTAATGAAAAACTGTTTTTT	CASRLPTGVNEKLFF
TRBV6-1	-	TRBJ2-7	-	TGTGCCAGCAGTGAAGAGGCTACCTACGAGCAGTACTTC	CASSEEATYEQYF
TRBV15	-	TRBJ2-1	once	TGTGCCACCAGCAGACGCGGGGGGGGACAGGGAATCGATGAGCAGTTCTTC	CATSRRGGGQGIDEQFF
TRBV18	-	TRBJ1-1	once	TGTGCCAGCTCACCACTGGACGGTCCCGTTAACACTGAAGCTTTCTTT	CASSPLDGPVNTEAFF
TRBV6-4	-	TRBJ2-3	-	TGTGCCAGCAGTGACTCAGCGGAGGGGGCCTCAGATACGCAGTATTTT	CASSDSAEGASDTQYF
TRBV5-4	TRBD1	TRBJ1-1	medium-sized	TGTGCCAGCAGGGGACAGACCAACACTGAAGCTTTCTTT	CASRGQTNTEAFF
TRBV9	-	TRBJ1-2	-	TGTGCCAGCAGCCCGATAGAGAGTTCCTACACCTTC	CASSPIESSYTF
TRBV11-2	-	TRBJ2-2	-	TGTGCCAGCAGCTTAGAAGGGGGGGCGGTCACCGGGGAGCTGTTTTTT	CASSLEGGAVTGELFF